Presented here are 16 T cell receptor beta chains from one specimen sequenced in a study of T cells in Graves' hyperthyroidism and ophthalmopathy. Regions amplified from RNA transcripts were the TCR beta CDR3 regions. An initial round of RT-PCR targeting the TCR CDR3 relied on the HTBI primer set. Each CDR3 protein gets one entry after TCRdb re-called the multiplex PCR reads with MiXCR. The table has 300,000 to 450,000 distinct CDR3 sequences, 15% to 18% seen once. Sequences were obtained from blood. The receptors were sampled from a woman aged 18-35 years with Graves' hyperthyroidism that later progressed to Graves' ophthalmopathy.

This clonotype was seen repeatedly, ten times or more. The chain joins TRBV2 to TRBJ2-6; D remains unclear. The CDR3 totals 13 residues. V was clipped by 8 bases and J by 0 bases, with 5 bases between them. CDR1 SNHLY and CDR2 FYNNEI come from the germline V gene. The CDR3 nucleotides read TGTGCCAGCTCAGACTCTGGGGCCAACGTCCTGACTTTC. It encodes CASSDSGANVLTF.

The CDR3: CASSLPERTGGNIQYF. The CDR3 bases are TGCGCCAGCAGCTTACCAGAGAGGACAGGGGGAAACATTCAGTACTTC. V usage is TRBV5-1 and J usage is TRBJ2-4; 10 nucleotides agree with TRBD1. The CDR3 spans 16 residues. The germline V gene encodes CDR1 SGHRS and CDR2 YFSETQ. The V segment lost 2 bases and the J segment 6 bases; nucleotides outside the gene matches: 8.

The rearrangement uses TRBV19 and TRBJ2-1; D is ambiguous. Trimming left V 3 bases short and J 7 bases short, with 16 bases between. Germline loops: CDR1 LNHDA, CDR2 SQIVND (reference sequence). The CDR3 extends over 15 amino acids. CDR3 sequence: CASSMKMNGVNEQFF. CDR3 nucleotide sequence: TGTGCCAGTAGTATGAAGATGAACGGAGTGAATGAGCAGTTCTTC.

This clonotype was observed many times. This sequence joins TRBV19 and TRBJ2-3; the match to TRBD1 covers 8 bases. Germline lookup yields CDR1 LNHDA and CDR2 SQIVND (reference sequence). CDR3 length equals 15 residues. Germline trimming cut 5 bases from V and 2 bases from J; bases unmatched to any gene: 6. The CDR3 spells CASSDRGLPTDTQYF. The CDR3 DNA is TGTGCCAGTAGTGACAGGGGACTCCCCACAGATACGCAGTATTTT. The complete variable domain, with remaining parts taken from reference TRBV19 and TRBJ2-3, reads DGGITQSPKYLFRKEGQNVTLSCEQNLNHDAMYWYRQDPGQGLRLIYYSQIVNDFQKGDIAEGYSVSREKKESFPLTVTSAQKNPTAFYLCASSDRGLPTDTQYFGPGTRLTVL.

The table lists this clonotype with a few counts. Being one base from a much bigger clone, this may be a read error. The chain is built from TRBV7-9 and TRBJ2-7, with D unclear. The CDR3 spans 13 residues. Trimming removed 4 bases at V and 0 bases at J, with 7 bases between. Germline CDR1 SEHNR, CDR2 FQNEAQ (reference sequence). CDR3 DNA: TGTGCCAGCAGCTCAAAGGTCTCCTACGAGCAGTACTTC. This sequence encodes CASSSKVSYEQYF. The full variable domain, with the rest looked up from reference TRBV7-9 and TRBJ2-7, is DTGVSQNPRHKITKRGQNVTFRCDPISEHNRLYWYRQTLGQGPEFLTYFQNEAQLEKSRLLSDRFSAERPKGSFSTLEIQRTEQGDSAMYLCASSSKVSYEQYFGPGTRLTVT.

Ten or more counts support this clonotype. The genes are TRBV15 and TRBJ2-4; 10 nucleotides align to TRBD1. V lost 3 bases, J lost 5 bases, and 7 bases stayed unmatched. Germline CDR1 and CDR2: LNHNV and YYDKDF (reference sequence). The CDR3 consists of 16 residues. Written as DNA, the CDR3 is TGTGCCACCAGCAGCAGATCGGGACAGGGGCAAAACATTCAGTACTTC. Protein product: CATSSRSGQGQNIQYF.

This clonotype was counted between two and nine times. This chain joins TRBV24-1 and TRBJ2-2; D is uncertain. This CDR3 spans 17 amino acids. Germline lookup yields CDR1 KGHDR and CDR2 SFDVKD. Trimming stripped 7 bases from V and 3 bases from J, with 20 bases between. In nucleotides, the CDR3 is TGTGCCACCAGCGCCCCCTCGGGCCAAGTATACACCGGGGAGCTGTTTTTT. This sequence encodes CATSAPSGQVYTGELFF.

Remarks on this clonotype: An end of the junction differs from the germline gene, which may be a read error. V gene TRBV28 combines with J gene TRBJ2-6; a weak D match, TRBD1 (5 bases). This CDR3 is built from 18 residues. The germline gives CDR1 MDHEN, CDR2 SYDVKM. The CDR3 region is CASSSNIPQETGADVLTF. In DNA, the CDR3 is TGTGCCAGCAGTTCCAACATCCCGCAAGAGACTGGGGCCGACGTCCTGACTTTC.

The V and J genes are TRBV10-3 and TRBJ2-4, with D possibly being TRBD1 (6 bases). The germline V gene encodes CDR1 ENHRY and CDR2 SYGVKD. Trimming removed 7 bases at V and 10 bases at J, with 17 bases between. This CDR3 region has 13 residues. Written as DNA, the CDR3 is TGTGCCATCAAGGATGACACAGGGAGTATTCAGTACTTC. Its translation: CAIKDDTGSIQYF.

The table lists this clonotype with many counts. The chain combines TRBV4-2 with TRBJ1-5, with TRBD1 as a possible D gene (5 bases). This CDR3 contains 17 residues. Germline CDR1 is LGHNA and CDR2 is YNFKEQ. Trimming took 0 bases from V and 1 from J, leaving 13 bases between them. The CDR3: CASSQDQAGLSNQPQHF. DNA of the CDR3: TGTGCCAGCAGCCAAGATCAGGCAGGGTTGAGCAATCAGCCCCAGCATTTT.

There are many counts of this clonotype. The gene calls are TRBV27 and TRBJ2-7; 12 nucleotides agree with TRBD2. V lost 4 bases to trimming and J lost 5 bases; unmatched junction nucleotides: 6. Germline CDR1 reads MNHEY; CDR2 reads SMNVEV (reference sequence). The CDR3 loop spans 15 amino acids. The CDR3 sequence is CASSSRLAGVNEQYF. For the CDR3, the DNA is TGTGCCAGCAGTTCCCGACTAGCGGGAGTGAACGAGCAGTACTTC.

V and J are TRBV4-1 and TRBJ2-5; TRBD2 matches 9 bases. Germline CDR1 MGHRA, CDR2 YSYEKL. The CDR3 spans 17 residues. The J segment lost 6 bases and the V segment lost 1 base, leaving 12 bases of the junction unmatched. For the CDR3, the DNA is TGCGCCAGCAGCCAAGTCGAGCGGGAGGTCCCTAGGAAGACCCAGTACTTC. Translation gives CASSQVEREVPRKTQYF.

Many counts were recorded for this clonotype. The chain uses TRBV19 and TRBJ1-1; D is ambiguous. This CDR3 contains 14 residues. V was trimmed by 1 base and J by 2 bases, leaving 8 bases between them. CDR1 and CDR2 from the germline V gene are LNHDA and SQIVND (reference sequence). CDR3 in amino acids: CASSIGYRNTEAFF. DNA for the CDR3: TGTGCCAGTAGTATAGGTTACAGAAACACTGAAGCTTTCTTT.

The rearrangement joins TRBV5-1 to TRBJ2-5; the D gene is possibly TRBD1 (6 bases). V was cut by 3 bases and J by 7 bases, with 16 bases left in between. CDR1 is SGHRS, CDR2 YFSETQ, per germline. The CDR3 is 14 residues long. Here the CDR3 DNA reads TGCGCCAGCAGCTCACCGGGACAATCGGGGACCCAGTACTTC. Translation: CASSSPGQSGTQYF.

There are a few counts of this clonotype. The genes are TRBV6-2 or TRBV6-3 and TRBJ2-3; 8 nucleotides agree with TRBD2. Germline V lookup: CDR1 MNHEY, CDR2 SVGEGT. The CDR3 is made up of 15 amino acids. The V gene end was trimmed by 4 bases and the J gene end by 4 bases; junction bases not matched to a gene: 7. The chain's CDR3 is CASSFGTSEADTQYF. CDR3 sequence (DNA): TGTGCCAGCAGTTTCGGGACTAGTGAGGCAGATACGCAGTATTTT.

This clonotype has a count of ten or more. The V call is TRBV20-1, the J call TRBJ2-7, with TRBD2 as a possible D gene (6 bases). This CDR3 comprises 13 residues. CDR1 is DFQATT and CDR2 is SNEGSKA in the germline V gene (reference sequence). Trimming removed 3 bases from V and 3 bases from J, with 12 bases in between. CDR3 protein: CSASPAGGYEQYF. As DNA, the CDR3 is TGCAGTGCTAGTCCCGCCGGGGGCTACGAGCAGTACTTC.